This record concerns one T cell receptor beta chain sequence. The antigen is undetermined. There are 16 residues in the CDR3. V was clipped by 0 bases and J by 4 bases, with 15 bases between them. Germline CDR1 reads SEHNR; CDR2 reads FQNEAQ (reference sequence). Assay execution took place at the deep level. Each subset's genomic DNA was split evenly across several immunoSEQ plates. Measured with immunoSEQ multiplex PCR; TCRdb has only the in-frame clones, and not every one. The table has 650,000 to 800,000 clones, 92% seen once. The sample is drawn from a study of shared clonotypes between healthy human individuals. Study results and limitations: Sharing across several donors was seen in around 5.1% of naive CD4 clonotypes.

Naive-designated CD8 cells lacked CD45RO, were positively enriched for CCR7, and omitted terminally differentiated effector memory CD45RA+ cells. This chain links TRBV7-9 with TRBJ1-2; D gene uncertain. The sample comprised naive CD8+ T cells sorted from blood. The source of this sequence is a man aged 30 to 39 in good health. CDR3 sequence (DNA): TGTGCCAGCAGCTTAGCCCCAATGGGCGCTTTCTATGGCTACACCTTC. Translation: CASSLAPMGAFYGYTF.